These 30 T cell receptor beta chains came from one sample sequenced in a study of cytotoxic CD8 clonotypes in ibrutinib-treated CLL. TCRdb's table, derived via immunoSEQ multiplex PCR, lists solely in-frame clones and lacks some. The sample includes 150,000 to 200,000 clones, roughly 86% of them seen just once. The input for sequencing was PBMCs, taken after 12 months of ibrutinib treatment. The receptors were sampled from a human donor with chronic lymphocytic leukemia.

The CDR3 DNA is TGTGCCAGCAGTGCCTCAGGGGACACTGAAGCTTTCTTT. As protein: CASSASGDTEAFF. The chain links TRBV27 to TRBJ1-1; D may be TRBD1 (6 bases). Germline values: CDR1 MNHEY, CDR2 SMNVEV (reference sequence). V lost 5 bases to trimming and J lost 3 bases, with 10 bases between them. The CDR3 is made up of 13 amino acids.

J is TRBJ2-2 and V is TRBV6-1; 8 bases line up with TRBD1. In germline, CDR1 is MNHNS, CDR2 SASEGT. V was pared by 2 bases and J by 5 bases, with 4 bases of the junction left unmatched. The CDR3 extends over 15 amino acids. The CDR3 nucleotides read TGTGCCAGCAGTGAAACCAGGGGGCGTACCGGGGAGCTGTTTTTT. Protein product: CASSETRGRTGELFF.

The chain links TRBV5-6 to TRBJ2-2, with unresolved D. Germline V gene data show CDR1 as SGHDT and CDR2 as YYEEEE. This CDR3 spans 13 amino acids. V was clipped by 2 bases and J by 9 bases, with 11 bases between them. CDR3 bases: TGTGCCAGCAGCTTCCTATCCCAGAGGGAGCTGTTTTTT. Amino acids: CASSFLSQRELFF.

V and J are TRBV29-1 and TRBJ2-1; tentatively, D is TRBD2 (6 bases). The CDR3 is 15 residues long. V was cut by 7 bases and J by 2 bases, with 18 bases left in between. Germline loops: CDR1 SQVTM, CDR2 ANQGSEA. CDR3 sequence reads: CSGSYGSRAYNEQFF. The CDR3 DNA sequence: TGCAGCGGTTCTTACGGGAGTCGCGCCTACAATGAGCAGTTCTTC.

This rearrangement joins TRBV6-5 to TRBJ1-1, with 10 bases matching TRBD1. Germline V gene lookup returns CDR1 MNHEY and CDR2 SVGAGI. The length of the CDR3 is 14 residues. Losses at the gene ends were 10 bases for V and 0 bases for J; bases not matched to a gene: 5. CDR3: CATAGQGMNTEAFF. In nucleotides, the CDR3 is TGTGCCACCGCGGGACAGGGGATGAACACTGAAGCTTTCTTT.

This chain joins TRBV11-2 and TRBJ1-2, with 7 bases aligning to TRBD1. There are 17 residues in the CDR3. Germline V gene sequence: CDR1 SGHAT, CDR2 FQNNGV. The ends lost 5 bases at V and 1 base at J; junction bases unmatched: 13. The CDR3 sequence: CASSENRDRRFNYGYTF. CDR3 nucleotide sequence: TGTGCCAGCAGCGAGAACCGGGACAGAAGGTTTAACTATGGCTACACCTTC.

The chain joins TRBV10-3 to TRBJ2-1, with 7 bases lining up with TRBD1. The germline gives CDR1 ENHRY, CDR2 SYGVKD. Trimming cost V 6 bases and J 8 bases; bases outside gene matches: 7. The CDR3 sequence is 13 residues long. The CDR3 sequence: CAIRNRGLDEQFF. CDR3 DNA sequence: TGTGCCATCAGGAATAGGGGGCTCGATGAGCAGTTCTTC.

The chain uses TRBV18 and TRBJ2-2; D is possibly TRBD1 (6 bases). Germline CDR1 reads KGHSH; CDR2 reads LQKENI. V was cut by 3 bases and J by 1 base, with 6 bases left in between. The CDR3 sequence is 14 residues long. This CDR3 is CASSPDRNTGELFF. The CDR3 nucleotides are TGTGCCAGCTCACCGGACAGGAACACCGGGGAGCTGTTTTTT.

The rearrangement uses TRBV7-2 and TRBJ1-1; a possible D gene is TRBD1 (6 bases). V lost 4 bases to trimming and J lost 12 bases, with 15 bases between them. The CDR3 totals 12 residues. Germline CDR1 is SGHTA and CDR2 is FQGNSA. CDR3 in amino acids: CASSYGGAGTFF. The CDR3 nucleotides read TGTGCCAGCAGCTATGGGGGGGCTGGGACTTTCTTT.

The rearrangement links TRBV28 to TRBJ1-3; D is uncertain. Germline-derived CDR1 and CDR2 are MDHEN and SYDVKM. The CDR3 loop spans 15 amino acids. Trimming removed 2 bases from V and 4 bases from J, with 12 bases in between. Here the CDR3 reads CASSLRANWGNTIYF. The CDR3 bases are TGTGCCAGCAGTTTACGGGCCAATTGGGGAAACACCATATATTTT.

The chain is built from TRBV2 and TRBJ2-6, with D maybe TRBD2 (5 bases). CDR1 and CDR2 (germline): SNHLY, FYNNEI. The length of the CDR3 is 16 residues. The V end lost 4 bases, the J end lost 4 bases, and 14 bases lay between the germline ends. This chain's CDR3 is CASSVPGPGGANVLTF. CDR3 DNA: TGTGCCAGCAGTGTTCCAGGCCCGGGAGGGGCCAACGTCCTGACTTTC.

This sequence joins TRBV14 and TRBJ1-2; no reliable D call. Germline loops: CDR1 SGHDN, CDR2 FVKESK. The CDR3 sequence is 13 residues long. Between the trimmed V and J ends, which lost 0 bases and 6 bases, there was a span of 8 bases. This CDR3 reads CASSQEGVHGYTF. CDR3 DNA sequence: TGTGCCAGCAGCCAAGAGGGAGTACATGGCTACACCTTC. Filled out from reference TRBV14 and TRBJ1-2, the complete variable domain reads EAGVTQFPSHSVIEKGQTVTLRCDPISGHDNLYWYRRVMGKEIKFLLHFVKESKQDESGMPNNRFLAERTGGTYSTLKVQPAELEDSGVYFCASSQEGVHGYTFGSGTRLTVV.

The V and J genes are TRBV27 and TRBJ1-5; D possibly corresponds to TRBD1 (6 bases). Germline V CDR1 and CDR2: MNHEY, SMNVEV (reference sequence). The V gene lost 7 bases and the J gene lost 0 bases, with 13 bases spanning the gap. The CDR3 sequence is 15 residues long. The CDR3 here is CASTIRGGSNQPQHF. The CDR3 nucleotides read TGTGCCAGCACCATCAGGGGAGGTAGCAATCAGCCCCAGCATTTT.

This clone was counted a few times. At the DNA level, this CDR3 is encoded by other sequences in the same sample as well. The rearrangement links TRBV18 to TRBJ1-6; the match to TRBD1 covers 8 bases. The J segment lost 10 bases and the V segment lost 3 bases, leaving 8 bases of the junction unmatched. Looked up from germline, CDR1 is KGHSH and CDR2 is LQKENI. The CDR3 is made up of 15 amino acids. The chain's CDR3 is CASSPTTGGNSPLHF. The CDR3 DNA is TGTGCCAGCTCACCTACCACAGGGGGAAACTCACCCCTCCACTTT.

This clone has only a few counts. The chain carries TRBV10-3 and TRBJ2-7, with 10 bases identical to TRBD2. Germline assignment: CDR1 ENHRY and CDR2 SYGVKD. This CDR3 is built from 17 residues. Germline trimming cut 4 bases from V and 0 bases from J; bases unmatched to any gene: 9. CDR3 in amino acids: CAISGGSGGYNSYEQYF. In nucleotides, the CDR3 is TGTGCCATCAGTGGCGGTAGCGGGGGGTACAACTCCTACGAGCAGTACTTC.

In nucleotides, the CDR3 is TGCGCCAGCAGCCCAGGGGGCAAATGGTATGGCTACACCTTC. Encoded protein: CASSPGGKWYGYTF. The chain couples TRBV4-1 to TRBJ1-2; TRBD1 matches 8 bases. After removal of 4 bases from V and 5 bases from J, the junction contained 6 bases not matched to a gene. Germline V CDR1 and CDR2: MGHRA, YSYEKL. The CDR3 covers 14 residues.

This chain links TRBV15 with TRBJ2-5; D is perhaps TRBD2 (6 bases). The CDR3 is 16 residues long. With 0 bases removed from V and 5 bases from J, the gap between germline ends came to 16 bases. CDR1 and CDR2 from the germline V gene are LNHNV and YYDKDF (reference sequence). The CDR3 spells CATSRDGGLGGETQYF. The CDR3 nucleotides read TGTGCCACCAGCAGAGATGGGGGACTTGGAGGGGAGACCCAGTACTTC. Filled out from reference TRBV15 and TRBJ2-5, the complete variable domain reads DAMVIQNPRYQVTQFGKPVTLSCSQTLNHNVMYWYQQKSSQAPKLLFHYYDKDFNNEADTPDNFQSRRPNTSFCFLDIRSPGLGDTAMYLCATSRDGGLGGETQYFGPGTRLLVL.

The V and J genes are TRBV2 and TRBJ2-4, with TRBD1 matching over 7 bases. The CDR3 contains 15 residues. Germline assignment: CDR1 SNHLY and CDR2 FYNNEI. V trimming: 3 bases; J trimming: 0 bases; junction bases outside the gene matches: 2. CDR3 residues: CASSDRGLAKNIQYF. CDR3 DNA sequence: TGTGCCAGCAGTGACAGGGGGTTAGCCAAAAACATTCAGTACTTC.

The chain recombines TRBV5-6 with TRBJ1-2, with D hard to call. CDR1 is SGHDT and CDR2 is YYEEEE in the germline V gene. The CDR3 runs 14 residues. Trimming removed 2 bases at V and 4 bases at J, with 12 bases between. CDR3: CASSLFGEVYGYTF. CDR3 DNA: TGTGCCAGCAGCTTATTTGGGGAGGTCTATGGCTACACCTTC.

The V call is TRBV6-6, the J call TRBJ1-1; D gene ambiguous. The V and J ends lost 7 bases and 0 bases respectively, with 18 bases between them. Germline values: CDR1 MNHNY, CDR2 SVGAGI (reference sequence). The CDR3 is made up of 16 amino acids. The CDR3 DNA reads TGTGCCAGCACCCTTACGGTGGGTAGCGTGAACACTGAAGCTTTCTTT. It specifies CASTLTVGSVNTEAFF.

The chain is built from TRBV6-6 and TRBJ1-6; D call uncertain. Germline V lookup: CDR1 MNHNY, CDR2 SVGAGI (reference sequence). Trimming shortened V by 5 bases and J by 3 bases, and 5 bases separated the two germline ends. The CDR3 covers 13 residues. CDR3 protein: CASSRDYNSPLHF. The CDR3 nucleotides are TGTGCCAGCAGTAGGGACTATAATTCACCCCTCCACTTT.

The chain uses TRBV30 and TRBJ1-3, with unresolved D. Germline-derived CDR1 and CDR2 are GTSNPN and SVGIG (reference sequence). The CDR3 covers 13 residues. V was shortened by 0 bases and J by 0 bases, with 3 bases between the two germline ends. In nucleotides, the CDR3 is TGTGCCTGGAGTGTACGCTCTGGAAACACCATATATTTT. As protein: CAWSVRSGNTIYF.

The chain carries TRBV7-2 and TRBJ2-7; D perhaps matches TRBD1 (6 bases). Trimming stripped 2 bases from V and 2 bases from J, with 13 bases between. Germline lookup yields CDR1 SGHTA and CDR2 FQGNSA. The CDR3 extends over 15 amino acids. The CDR3: CASSLSTGHAYEQYF. The CDR3 DNA follows: TGTGCCAGCAGCTTATCAACGGGACACGCCTACGAGCAGTACTTC.

This clone has just one count. The missing conserved phenylalanine or tryptophan at the end of this CDR3 makes a read error likely. No DNA is shown, since the ends of the CDR3 on it are uncertain; the CDR3 is the one TCRdb lists. This rearrangement joins TRBV7-2 to TRBJ2-7; TRBD2 reflects the table's D call only, with no check against the DNA. The CDR3 numbers 11 amino acids, ends counted. Germline CDR1 and CDR2: SGHTA and FQGNSA. Here the CDR3 reads CASSEGGGPEL.

This clone came up once. The V gene is TRBV29-1, the J gene TRBJ2-1; 10 bases line up with TRBD2. Unmatched junction bases numbered 9, after V lost 6 bases and J lost 7 bases. The CDR3 has 14 amino acids. CDR1 is SQVTM, CDR2 ANQGSEA, per germline. The CDR3 loop is CSVNIAGGGNEQFF. The CDR3 region has the DNA TGCAGCGTGAACATAGCGGGGGGCGGGAATGAGCAGTTCTTC.

The rearrangement links TRBV5-1 to TRBJ2-5; 12 bases map to TRBD2. The CDR3 covers 15 residues. Trimming at V came to 0 bases and at J to 5 bases, leaving 2 bases not matched to a gene. Germline CDR1 reads SGHRS; CDR2 reads YFSETQ. CDR3 protein: CASSLASGGAETQYF. The CDR3 DNA reads TGCGCCAGCAGCTTGGCTAGCGGGGGGGCGGAGACCCAGTACTTC. Full variable domain (missing parts from reference TRBV5-1 and TRBJ2-5): KAGVTQTPRYLIKTRGQQVTLSCSPISGHRSVSWYQQTPGQGLQFLFEYFSETQRNKGNFPGRFSGRQFSNSRSEMNVSTLELGDSALYLCASSLASGGAETQYFGPGTRLLVL.

This chain joins TRBV4-1 and TRBJ1-2, with D unresolved. Trimming removed 6 bases at V and 1 base at J, with 9 bases between. The germline V gene encodes CDR1 MGHRA and CDR2 YSYEKL. The CDR3 is made up of 13 amino acids. CDR3 DNA sequence: TGCGCCAGCAGTTGGGGAGATAACTATGGCTACACCTTC. As protein: CASSWGDNYGYTF.

V usage is TRBV11-2 and J usage is TRBJ1-1; TRBD1 matches at 7 bases. The CDR3 runs to 15 residues. The V segment lost 5 bases and the J segment 1 base; nucleotides outside the gene matches: 7. Germline CDR1 SGHAT, CDR2 FQNNGV. The CDR3 sequence is CASSSSRGGNTEAFF. The CDR3 DNA is TGTGCCAGCAGCAGCTCCAGGGGGGGGAACACTGAAGCTTTCTTT. Based on the CDR3 plus reference TRBV11-2 and TRBJ1-1, the full variable domain is EAGVAQSPRYKIIEKRQSVAFWCNPISGHATLYWYQQILGQGPKLLIQFQNNGVVDDSQLPKDRFSAERLKGVDSTLKIQPAKLEDSAVYLCASSSSRGGNTEAFFGQGTRLTVV.

This clone was counted a few times. The V gene is TRBV14, the J gene TRBJ2-2; 7 bases match TRBD2. Germline V CDR1 and CDR2: SGHDN, FVKESK. The CDR3 contains 14 residues. V gave up 0 bases and J gave up 6 bases; unmatched junction bases: 1. The CDR3 DNA sequence: TGTGCCAGCAGCCAAGAGAGCGGGGCCGGGGAGCTGTTTTTT. This codes for CASSQESGAGELFF.

The chain combines TRBV28 with TRBJ1-1, with D hard to call. This CDR3 is built from 12 residues. The V and J ends lost 7 bases and 5 bases respectively, with 11 bases between them. In germline, CDR1 is MDHEN, CDR2 SYDVKM. CDR3 DNA sequence: TGTGCCAGCATTCGCGGGAGGACTGAAGCTTTCTTT. Translation gives CASIRGRTEAFF.